This TCR beta chain emerged from a study of CD8 T cells in ankylosing spondylitis. For TCR beta, libraries came from quantitative 5'-RACE with molecular barcodes. TCRdb recomputed calls from the 5' RACE reads with MiXCR, one row per CDR3 protein. The sample has roughly 86,000 distinct CDR3 sequences; 8.8% are singletons. Broader study findings: Seemingly distinctive of ankylosing spondylitis blood was a TCR beta motif formed by eight highly homologous variants. Disease-linked clones displayed a CD8+ phenotype and appeared relatively rarely in peripheral blood.

This clonotype was recorded many times. As yet, its antigen is unknown. The CDR3 totals 14 residues. The junction had 9 bases not matched to a gene; V was cut back by 3 bases and J by 7 bases. Germline loops: CDR1 DFQATT, CDR2 SNEGSKA (reference sequence). Sequencing was done on a sample of blood, either unsorted or a sorted T cell fraction (not recorded which). The J gene is TRBJ2-3, the V gene TRBV20-1, with 8 nucleotides matching TRBD2. This TCR was recovered from a male donor with ankylosing spondylitis or in good health (not recorded which). The CDR3 DNA reads as TGCAGTGCTAGTGCTAGCGGGCGGTCAAATACGCAGTATTTT. Protein sequence: CSASASGRSNTQYF.